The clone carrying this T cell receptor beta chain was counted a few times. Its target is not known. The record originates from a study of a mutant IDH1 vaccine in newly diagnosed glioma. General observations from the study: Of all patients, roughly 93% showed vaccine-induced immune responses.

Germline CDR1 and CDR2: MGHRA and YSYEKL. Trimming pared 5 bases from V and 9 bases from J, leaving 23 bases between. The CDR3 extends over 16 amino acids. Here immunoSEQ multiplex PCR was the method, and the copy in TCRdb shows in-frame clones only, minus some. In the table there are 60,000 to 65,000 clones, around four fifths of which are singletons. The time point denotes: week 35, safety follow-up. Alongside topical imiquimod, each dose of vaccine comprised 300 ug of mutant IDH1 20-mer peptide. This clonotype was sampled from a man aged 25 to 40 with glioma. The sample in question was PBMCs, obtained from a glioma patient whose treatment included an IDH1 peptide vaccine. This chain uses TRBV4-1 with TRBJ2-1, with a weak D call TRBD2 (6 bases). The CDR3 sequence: CASSRNSPGATIEQFF. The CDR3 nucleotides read TGCGCCAGCAGCAGGAACTCGCCGGGAGCTACAATTGAGCAGTTCTTC.